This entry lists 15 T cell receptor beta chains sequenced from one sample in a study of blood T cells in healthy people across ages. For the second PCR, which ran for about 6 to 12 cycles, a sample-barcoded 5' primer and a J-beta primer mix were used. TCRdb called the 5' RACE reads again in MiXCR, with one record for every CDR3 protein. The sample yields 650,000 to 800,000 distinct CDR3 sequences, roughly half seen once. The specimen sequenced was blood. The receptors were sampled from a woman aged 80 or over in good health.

As DNA, the CDR3 is TGTGCCAGCAGTGAGCCACCGGGCGAGACCCAGTACTTC. Residues: CASSEPPGETQYF. The chain recombines TRBV25-1 with TRBJ2-5; D not certain. Trimming took off 3 bases at V and 5 bases at J, with 10 bases between the two ends. Per the germline V gene, CDR1 is MGHDK and CDR2 is SYGVNS. The CDR3 has 13 amino acids.

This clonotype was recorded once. This CDR3 reads CASSLWTSGGNEQFF. For the CDR3, the DNA is TGTGCCAGCAGCTTATGGACTAGCGGGGGGAATGAGCAGTTCTTC. This sequence joins TRBV7-2 and TRBJ2-1; 14 bases fit TRBD2. V shed 2 bases, J shed 7 bases, and the junction held 1 base outside the gene matches. The CDR3 totals 15 residues. Germline CDR1 reads SGHTA; CDR2 reads FQGNSA. The full variable domain, its missing parts supplied by reference TRBV7-2 and TRBJ2-1, is GAGVSQSPSNKVTEKGKDVELRCDPISGHTALYWYRQSLGQGLEFLIYFQGNSAPDKSGLPSDRFSAERTGGSVSTLTIQRTQQEDSAVYLCASSLWTSGGNEQFFGPGTRLTVL.

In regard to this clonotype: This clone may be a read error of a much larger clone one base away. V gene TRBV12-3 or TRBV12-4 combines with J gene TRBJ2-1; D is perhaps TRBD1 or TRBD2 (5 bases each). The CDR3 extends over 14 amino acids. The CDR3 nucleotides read TGTGCCAGCAGTTCTGAGGGGAGATACAATGGGCAGTTCTTC. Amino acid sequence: CASSSEGRYNGQFF.

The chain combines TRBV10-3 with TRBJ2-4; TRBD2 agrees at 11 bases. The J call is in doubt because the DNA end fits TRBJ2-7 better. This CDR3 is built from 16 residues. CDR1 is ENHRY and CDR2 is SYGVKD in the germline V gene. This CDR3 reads CATQGTSGRSSYEQYF. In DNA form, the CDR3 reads TGTGCCACCCAAGGGACTAGCGGCCGTAGCTCCTACGAGCAGTACTTC.

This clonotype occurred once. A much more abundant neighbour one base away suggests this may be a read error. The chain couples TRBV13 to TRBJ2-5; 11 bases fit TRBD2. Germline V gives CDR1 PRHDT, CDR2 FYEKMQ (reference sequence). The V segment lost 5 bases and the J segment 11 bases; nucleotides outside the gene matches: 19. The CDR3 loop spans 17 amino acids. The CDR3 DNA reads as TGTGCCAGCAGCCCGTTAGCGGGAGGGCTTAATTACAATGAGCAGTACTTC. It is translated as CASSPLAGGLNYNEQYF.

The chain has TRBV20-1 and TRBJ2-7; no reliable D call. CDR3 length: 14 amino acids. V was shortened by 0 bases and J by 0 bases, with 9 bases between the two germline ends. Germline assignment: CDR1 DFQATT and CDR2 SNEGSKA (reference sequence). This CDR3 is CSAREDGVSYEQYF. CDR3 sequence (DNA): TGCAGTGCTAGAGAGGATGGGGTCTCCTACGAGCAGTACTTC.

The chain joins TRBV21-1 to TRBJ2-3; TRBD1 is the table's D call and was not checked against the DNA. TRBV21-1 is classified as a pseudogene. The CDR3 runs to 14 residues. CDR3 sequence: CASSKQGDTDTQYF. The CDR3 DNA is TGTGCCAGCAGCAAACAGGGGGACACAGATACGCAGTATTTT.

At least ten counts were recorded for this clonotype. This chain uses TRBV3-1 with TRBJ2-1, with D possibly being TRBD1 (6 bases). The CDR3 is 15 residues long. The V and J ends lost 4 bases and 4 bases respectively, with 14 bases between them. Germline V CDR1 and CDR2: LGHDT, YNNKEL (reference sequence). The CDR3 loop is CASSLEPDSYNEQFF. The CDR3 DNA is TGTGCCAGCAGCCTAGAACCGGACAGTTACAATGAGCAGTTCTTC.

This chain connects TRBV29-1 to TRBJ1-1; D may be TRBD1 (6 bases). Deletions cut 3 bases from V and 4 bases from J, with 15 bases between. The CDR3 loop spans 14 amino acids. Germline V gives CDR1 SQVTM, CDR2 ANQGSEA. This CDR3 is CSVDTGNRATEAFF. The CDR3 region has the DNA TGCAGCGTTGATACAGGGAACAGGGCCACTGAAGCTTTCTTT.

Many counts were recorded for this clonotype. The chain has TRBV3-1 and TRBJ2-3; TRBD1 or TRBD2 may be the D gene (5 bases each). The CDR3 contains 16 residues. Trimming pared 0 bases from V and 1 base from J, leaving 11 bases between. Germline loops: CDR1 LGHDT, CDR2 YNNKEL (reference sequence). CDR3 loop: CASSQDERGGTDTQYF. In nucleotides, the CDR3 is TGTGCCAGCAGCCAAGACGAGCGAGGGGGCACAGATACGCAGTATTTT.

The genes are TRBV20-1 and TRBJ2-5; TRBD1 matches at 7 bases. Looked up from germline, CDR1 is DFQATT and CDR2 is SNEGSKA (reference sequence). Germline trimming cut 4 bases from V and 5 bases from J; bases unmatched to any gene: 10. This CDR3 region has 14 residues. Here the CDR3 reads CSAKGQGERETQYF. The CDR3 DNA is TGCAGTGCTAAGGGTCAGGGGGAACGGGAGACCCAGTACTTC.

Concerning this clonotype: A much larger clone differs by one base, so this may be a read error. CDR3 in amino acids: CASSYRGRAANEKLFF. In DNA form, the CDR3 reads TGTGCCAGCAGCTACAGGGGGCGGGCAGCTAATGAAAAACTGTTTTTT. V gene TRBV9 combines with J gene TRBJ1-4, with 9 bases lining up with TRBD1. The CDR3 consists of 16 residues. Germline values: CDR1 SGDLS, CDR2 YYNGEE. With V trimmed by 4 bases and J by 3 bases, 7 bases remained unmatched.

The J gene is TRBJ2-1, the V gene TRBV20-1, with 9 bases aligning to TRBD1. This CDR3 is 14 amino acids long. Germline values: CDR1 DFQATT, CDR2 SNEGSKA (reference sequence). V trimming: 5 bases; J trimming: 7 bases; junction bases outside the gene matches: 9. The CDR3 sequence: CSASQAGQGNEQFF. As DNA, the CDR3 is TGCAGTGCTTCGCAAGCGGGACAGGGTAATGAGCAGTTCTTC.

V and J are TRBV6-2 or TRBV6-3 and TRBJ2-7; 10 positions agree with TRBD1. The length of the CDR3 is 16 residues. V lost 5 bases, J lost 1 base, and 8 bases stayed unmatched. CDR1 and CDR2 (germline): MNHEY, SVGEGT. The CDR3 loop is CASSPPRDRGSYEQYF. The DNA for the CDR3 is TGTGCCAGCAGTCCCCCCCGGGACAGGGGTTCCTACGAGCAGTACTTC.

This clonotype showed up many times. For the CDR3, the DNA is TGCGCCAGCAGCTTACTGGACTTCGAGCAGTACTTC. It is translated as CASSLLDFEQYF. The V call is TRBV5-1, the J call TRBJ2-7; D is possibly TRBD2 (5 bases). The V end was cut by 2 bases, the J end by 6 bases, with 9 bases between. Germline V gives CDR1 SGHRS, CDR2 YFSETQ. The CDR3 extends over 12 amino acids.